The 12 T cell receptor beta chains below come from one sample, sequenced in a study of T-cell reconstitution after alpha-beta-depleted transplantation in children. The library targeted TCRbeta and was prepared with unique molecular identifiers. TCRdb reprocessed the PCR reads with MiXCR, giving one entry per CDR3 protein. Of roughly 340,000 distinct CDR3 sequences in the sample, roughly 16% were seen once. Sample: PBMCs, mostly from graft donor cells, taken 360 days after TCRalphabeta/CD19-depleted stem cell transplant. These receptors were collected from a male patient between 2 and 10 years old who had a stem cell transplant for acute lymphoblastic leukemia, so the T cells may come from the graft donor.

The rearrangement uses TRBV18 and TRBJ2-3; no reliable D call. The CDR3 spans 13 residues. Trimming left V 5 bases short and J 6 bases short, with 12 bases between. CDR1 is KGHSH, CDR2 LQKENI, per germline. CDR3 bases: TGTGCCAGCTCAGAGGATGAGGAGGATACGCAGTATTTT. This codes for CASSEDEEDTQYF.

V is TRBV6-1 and J is TRBJ1-5; D possibly corresponds to TRBD1 (6 bases). The CDR3 is 14 residues long. Trimming shortened V by 3 bases and J by 3 bases, and 9 bases separated the two germline ends. Germline CDR1 MNHNS, CDR2 SASEGT. The CDR3 sequence: CASSDGQPNQPQHF. The CDR3 nucleotides read TGTGCCAGCAGTGATGGACAGCCCAATCAGCCCCAGCATTTT.

V gene TRBV20-1 combines with J gene TRBJ2-7; possibly TRBD1 for D (5 bases). V was trimmed by 2 bases and J by 4 bases, leaving 21 bases between them. This CDR3 has 16 residues. Germline lookup yields CDR1 DFQATT and CDR2 SNEGSKA (reference sequence). Here the CDR3 reads CSARSNGALSVYEQYF. The CDR3 DNA sequence: TGCAGTGCTAGAAGTAATGGGGCGCTCAGTGTATACGAGCAGTACTTC.

The V and J genes are TRBV4-3 and TRBJ2-2; TRBD2 aligns across 10 bases. There are 19 residues in the CDR3. V gave up 1 base and J gave up 0 bases; unmatched junction bases: 8. Germline loops: CDR1 LGHNA, CDR2 YSLEER. CDR3: CASSQGRTSGLANTGELFF. The CDR3 coding sequence is TGCGCCAGCAGCCAAGGCAGGACTAGCGGTCTTGCGAACACCGGGGAGCTGTTTTTT.

The sample holds many counts of this clonotype. V gene TRBV6-2 or TRBV6-3 combines with J gene TRBJ2-7, with D possibly TRBD2 on 6 matching bases. The CDR3 is 18 amino acids. The germline gives CDR1 MNHEY, CDR2 SVGEGT. V was shortened by 1 base and J by 0 bases, with 19 bases between the two germline ends. The CDR3 reads CASSYLTPGLGSSYEQYF. CDR3 sequence (DNA): TGTGCCAGCAGTTACTTAACCCCGGGACTCGGGAGCTCCTACGAGCAGTACTTC.

This clonotype was seen a handful of times. The chain has TRBV29-1 and TRBJ1-2; 7 nucleotides match TRBD1. V was pared by 3 bases and J by 5 bases, with 9 bases of the junction left unmatched. Germline CDR1 and CDR2: SQVTM and ANQGSEA. The CDR3 has 14 residues. The CDR3 protein is CSVEDPDRSYGYTF. Written as DNA, the CDR3 is TGCAGCGTTGAGGACCCGGACAGGTCATATGGCTACACCTTC.

This clonotype was seen a few times. The chain joins TRBV10-3 to TRBJ2-5; D possibly corresponds to TRBD2 (6 bases). The germline CDR1 and CDR2 sequences are ENHRY and SYGVKD. Trimming cost V 4 bases and J 2 bases, with 17 bases left between them. This CDR3 comprises 16 residues. DNA for the CDR3: TGTGCCATCAGTGGGTCGGCGGGGAGACTTCAAGAGACCCAGTACTTC. This translates into CAISGSAGRLQETQYF.

The sample holds many counts of this clonotype. The CDR3 here is CSASSARENTEAFF. The DNA of the CDR3 is TGCAGTGCTAGTTCGGCCAGGGAGAACACTGAAGCTTTCTTT. The V call is TRBV20-1, the J call TRBJ1-1; perhaps TRBD1 as D (5 bases). The ends were cut back, 3 bases at V and 1 base at J, with 12 bases in the middle. This CDR3 comprises 14 residues. Germline loops: CDR1 DFQATT, CDR2 SNEGSKA (reference sequence).

This clonotype has at least ten counts. J is TRBJ1-2 and V is TRBV4-1; 7 bases line up with TRBD1. The ends lost 1 base at V and 4 bases at J; junction bases unmatched: 6. The CDR3 spans 15 residues. Germline CDR1 MGHRA, CDR2 YSYEKL. CDR3 DNA sequence: TGCGCCAGCAGCCAAGGTAGGGGGCGCACCTATGGCTACACCTTC. Its protein is CASSQGRGRTYGYTF.

This chain's CDR3 is CASSLPGDTYEQYF. The DNA of the CDR3 is TGCGCCAGCAGCTTGCCCGGGGATACCTACGAGCAGTACTTC. The chain combines TRBV5-1 with TRBJ2-7; a possible D gene is TRBD2 (5 bases). The CDR3 totals 14 residues. Germline CDR1 and CDR2: SGHRS and YFSETQ. Trimming cost V 1 base and J 2 bases, with 10 bases left between them.

This clonotype was picked up a small number of times. This chain links TRBV5-1 with TRBJ2-5; D is undetermined. The CDR3 totals 13 residues. Trimming removed 1 base at V and 5 bases at J, with 9 bases between. The V gene's germline CDR1 is SGHRS and CDR2 YFSETQ. In nucleotides, the CDR3 is TGCGCCAGCAGCTTGAGTCCCGCGGAGACCCAGTACTTC. Translation: CASSLSPAETQYF.

The V call is TRBV10-3, the J call TRBJ2-5, with 7 bases matching TRBD1. Trimming removed 3 bases from V and 8 bases from J; junction bases left unmatched: 15. The CDR3 covers 16 residues. CDR1 ENHRY and CDR2 SYGVKD come from the germline V gene. CDR3 sequence (DNA): TGTGCCATCAGTGATTCCGGACAGGTTCAACAAGGAACCCAGTACTTC. Encoded protein: CAISDSGQVQQGTQYF.